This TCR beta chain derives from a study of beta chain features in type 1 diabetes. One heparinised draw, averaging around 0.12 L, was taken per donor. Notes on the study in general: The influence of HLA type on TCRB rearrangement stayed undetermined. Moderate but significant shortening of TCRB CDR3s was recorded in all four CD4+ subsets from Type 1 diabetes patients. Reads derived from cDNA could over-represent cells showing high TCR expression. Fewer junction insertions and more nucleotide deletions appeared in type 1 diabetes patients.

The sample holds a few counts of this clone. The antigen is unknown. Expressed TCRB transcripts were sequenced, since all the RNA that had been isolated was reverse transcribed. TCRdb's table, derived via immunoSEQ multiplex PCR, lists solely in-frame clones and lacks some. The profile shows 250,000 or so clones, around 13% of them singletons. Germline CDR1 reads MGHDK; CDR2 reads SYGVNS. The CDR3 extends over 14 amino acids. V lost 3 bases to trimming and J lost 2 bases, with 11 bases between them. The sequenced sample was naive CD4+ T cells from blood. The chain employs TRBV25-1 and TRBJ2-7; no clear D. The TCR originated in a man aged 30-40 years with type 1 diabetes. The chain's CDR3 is CASSDRTVTYEQYF. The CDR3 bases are TGTGCCAGCAGTGATAGAACTGTTACCTACGAGCAGTACTTC.